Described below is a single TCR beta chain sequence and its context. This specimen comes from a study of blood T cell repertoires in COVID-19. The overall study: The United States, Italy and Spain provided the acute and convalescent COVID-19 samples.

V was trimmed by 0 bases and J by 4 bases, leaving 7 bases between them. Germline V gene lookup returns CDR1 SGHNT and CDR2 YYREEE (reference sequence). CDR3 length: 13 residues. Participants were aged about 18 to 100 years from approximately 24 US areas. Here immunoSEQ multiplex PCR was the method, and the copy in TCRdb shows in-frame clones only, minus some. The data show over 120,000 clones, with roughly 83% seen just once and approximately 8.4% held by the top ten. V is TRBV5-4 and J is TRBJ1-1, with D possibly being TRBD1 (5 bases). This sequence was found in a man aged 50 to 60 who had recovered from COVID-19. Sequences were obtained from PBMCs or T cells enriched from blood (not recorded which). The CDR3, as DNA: TGTGCCAGCAGCTTGGGGGGCGGCACTGAAGCTTTCTTT. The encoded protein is CASSLGGGTEAFF.